This T cell receptor (beta chain) was sequenced in a study of cytomegalovirus exposure and HLA in healthy donors. Whole-study findings and limits: It was in a later analysis that TCR association rates were seen to vary by HLA locus, highest for DRB1 and lowest for HLA-C.

In regard to this clone: Antigen: not known.

PCR involved 60 Vbeta and 13 Jbeta primers. Using immunoSEQ multiplex PCR, the repertoire was profiled, and TCRdb retains in-frame clones only, with some absent. The data hold 110,000 to 150,000 clones, with roughly 70% observed a single time. This sequence was found in a man aged 25 to 45 in good health and CMV-seronegative. The sequencing input was PBMCs.

The CDR3 nucleotides are TGTGCCAGCAGTCCCCGACAGGGGCCCAATGAAAAACTGTTTTTT. Its translation: CASSPRQGPNEKLFF. The V and J genes are TRBV2 and TRBJ1-4; 8 bases match TRBD1. This CDR3 contains 15 residues. Germline V gives CDR1 SNHLY, CDR2 FYNNEI. Trimming cost V 5 bases and J 5 bases; bases outside gene matches: 7.